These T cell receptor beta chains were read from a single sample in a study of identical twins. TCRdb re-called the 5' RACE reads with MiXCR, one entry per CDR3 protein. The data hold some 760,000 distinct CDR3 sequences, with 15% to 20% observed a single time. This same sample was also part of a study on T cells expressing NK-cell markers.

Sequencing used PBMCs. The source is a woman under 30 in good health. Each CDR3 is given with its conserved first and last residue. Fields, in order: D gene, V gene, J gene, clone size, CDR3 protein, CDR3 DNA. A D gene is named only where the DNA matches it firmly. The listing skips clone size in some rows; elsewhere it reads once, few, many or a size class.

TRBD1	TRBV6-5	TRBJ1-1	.	CASSYYGQGTAFF	TGTGCCAGCAGTTATTACGGACAGGGGACGGCTTTCTTT
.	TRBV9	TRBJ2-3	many	CASSPPENTDTQYF	TGTGCCAGCAGCCCTCCCGAGAACACAGATACGCAGTATTTT
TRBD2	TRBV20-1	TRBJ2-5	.	CSARYGLAGGPGETQYF	TGCAGTGCTAGATATGGATTAGCGGGAGGGCCTGGAGAGACCCAGTACTTC
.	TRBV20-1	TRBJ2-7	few	CSARYREGDEQYF	TGCAGTGCTAGGTACAGGGAGGGCGACGAGCAGTACTTC
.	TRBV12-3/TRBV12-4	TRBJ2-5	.	CASSREEQETQYF	TGTGCCAGCAGTCGCGAAGAGCAAGAGACCCAGTACTTC
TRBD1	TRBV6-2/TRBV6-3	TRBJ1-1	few	CASIRDSGTEAFF	TGTGCCAGCATTCGGGACAGTGGCACTGAAGCTTTCTTT
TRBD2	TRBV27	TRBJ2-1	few	CASSFSGGIYEQFF	TGTGCCAGCAGTTTTAGCGGGGGGATCTATGAGCAGTTCTTC
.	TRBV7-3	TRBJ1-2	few	CASSLSGTVPQGYTF	TGTGCCAGCAGCTTATCGGGAACGGTCCCCCAGGGCTACACCTTC
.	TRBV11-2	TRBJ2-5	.	CASSSVGGRETQYF	TGTGCCAGCAGCTCAGTGGGTGGCCGGGAGACCCAGTACTTC
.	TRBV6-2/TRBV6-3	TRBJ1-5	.	CASSYWGRGLQPQHF	TGTGCCAGCAGTTACTGGGGGCGCGGGCTTCAGCCCCAGCATTTT
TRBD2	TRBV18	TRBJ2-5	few	CASSPKGTSGPQETQYF	TGTGCCAGCTCACCGAAAGGGACTAGCGGCCCCCAGGAGACCCAGTACTTC
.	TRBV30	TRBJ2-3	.	CAWSEGPFTDTQYF	TGTGCCTGGAGTGAGGGCCCCTTCACAGATACGCAGTATTTT
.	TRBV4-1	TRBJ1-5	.	CASSQDGGVSNQPQHF	TGCGCCAGCAGCCAAGATGGAGGGGTGAGCAATCAGCCCCAGCATTTT
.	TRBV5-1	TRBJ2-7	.	CASSLDRQGYHEQYF	TGCGCCAGCAGCTTGGATCGGCAGGGGTACCACGAGCAGTACTTC
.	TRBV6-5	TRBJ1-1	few	CASSWAHFLHTEAFF	TGTGCCAGCAGTTGGGCTCACTTTCTCCACACTGAAGCTTTCTTT
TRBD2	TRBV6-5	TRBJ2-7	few	CASSYSGGVNNEQYF	TGTGCCAGCAGTTACTCGGGAGGGGTAAATAACGAGCAGTACTTC
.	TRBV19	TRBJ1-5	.	CASKDGTSSNQPQHF	TGTGCCAGTAAAGACGGGACGAGTAGCAATCAGCCCCAGCATTTT
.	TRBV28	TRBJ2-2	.	CASSLLGALDTGELFF	TGTGCCAGCAGTTTACTGGGGGCCTTAGACACCGGGGAGCTGTTTTTT
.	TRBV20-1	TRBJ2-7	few	CSGTTGKNYEQYF	TGCAGTGGTACTACTGGGAAGAACTACGAGCAGTACTTC
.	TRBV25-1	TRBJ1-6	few	CASSEFPSPLHF	TGTGCCAGCAGTGAATTCCCATCACCCCTCCACTTT
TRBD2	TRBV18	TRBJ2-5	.	CASSARTRTETQYF	TGTGCCAGCTCAGCTCGGACTAGGACGGAGACCCAGTACTTC
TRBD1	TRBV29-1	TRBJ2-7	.	CSVEDLETGGSEQYF	TGCAGCGTTGAAGATCTAGAGACAGGGGGATCCGAGCAGTACTTC
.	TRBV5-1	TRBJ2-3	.	CASSLATPSLDTQYF	TGCGCCAGCAGCTTGGCCACTCCCTCATTAGATACGCAGTATTTT
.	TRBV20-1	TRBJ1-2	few	CSASTGRNYGYTF	TGCAGTGCCTCAACAGGCCGGAACTATGGCTACACCTTC
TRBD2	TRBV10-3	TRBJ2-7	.	CASNWDYSYEQYF	TGTGCCTCAAATTGGGACTACTCCTACGAGCAGTACTTC
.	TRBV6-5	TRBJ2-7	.	CASSYSYGKHYEQYF	TGTGCCAGCAGTTACTCGTACGGGAAGCACTATGAGCAGTACTTC
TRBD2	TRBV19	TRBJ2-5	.	CASSGRGSQIGPYF	TGTGCCAGTAGTGGGCGGGGGTCCCAAATTGGGCCGTACTTC
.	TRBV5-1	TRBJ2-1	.	CASSVRDNEQFF	TGCGCCAGCAGCGTCCGGGACAATGAGCAGTTCTTC
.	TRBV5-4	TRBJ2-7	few	CASSLDRDPPYEQYF	TGTGCCAGCAGCTTGGACCGGGATCCCCCTTATGAGCAGTACTTC
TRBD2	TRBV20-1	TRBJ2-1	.	CSASVTSGRGDEQFF	TGCAGTGCTAGCGTCACTAGCGGGAGGGGGGATGAGCAGTTCTTC
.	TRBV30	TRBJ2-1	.	CAWNDHNEQFF	TGTGCCTGGAATGATCACAATGAGCAGTTCTTC
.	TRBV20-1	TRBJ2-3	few	CSADGRTSTDTQYF	TGCAGTGCTGACGGGCGGACTAGCACAGATACGCAGTATTTT
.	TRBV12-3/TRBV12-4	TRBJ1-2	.	CASTSAGQSSGGYTF	TGTGCCAGCACCTCCGCCGGGCAGTCTAGCGGGGGCTACACCTTC
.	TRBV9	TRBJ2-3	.	CASSSRTLFTDTQYF	TGTGCCAGCAGCTCACGGACCCTGTTCACAGATACGCAGTATTTT
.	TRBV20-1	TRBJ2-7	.	CSATPRRPGNEQYF	TGCAGTGCTACTCCGAGGCGACCGGGTAACGAGCAGTACTTC
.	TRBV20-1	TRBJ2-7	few	CSASNLGHRSYEQYF	TGCAGTGCTTCGAACCTTGGACATCGATCCTACGAGCAGTACTTC
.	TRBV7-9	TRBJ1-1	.	CASSSEGPTEAFF	TGTGCCAGCAGCTCGGAGGGACCCACTGAAGCTTTCTTT
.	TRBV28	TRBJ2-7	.	CASRTEGAPSYEQYF	TGTGCCAGCAGAACAGAGGGAGCTCCTTCCTACGAGCAGTACTTC
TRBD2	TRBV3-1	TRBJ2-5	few	CASSQSGGPLAGFQETQYF	TGTGCCAGCAGCCAGTCTGGCGGCCCTCTAGCGGGGTTCCAAGAGACCCAGTACTTC
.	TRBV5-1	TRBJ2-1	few	CASSIGSPGDEQFF	TGCGCCAGCAGCATTGGATCCCCTGGCGATGAGCAGTTCTTC
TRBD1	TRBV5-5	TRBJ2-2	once	CASSLALQGVWTGELFF	TGTGCCAGCAGCTTAGCTTTACAGGGGGTATGGACCGGGGAGCTGTTTTTT
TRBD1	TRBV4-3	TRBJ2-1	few	CASSQNPVGTGYKDEQFF	TGCGCCAGCAGCCAAAATCCAGTAGGGACAGGGTATAAGGATGAGCAGTTCTTC
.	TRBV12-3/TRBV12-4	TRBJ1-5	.	CASNWLGGNQPQHF	TGTGCCAGCAATTGGTTGGGCGGCAATCAGCCCCAGCATTTT
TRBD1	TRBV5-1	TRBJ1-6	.	CASSLWAGGYITDSPLHF	TGCGCCAGCAGCTTGTGGGCAGGGGGCTATATTACGGATTCACCCCTCCACTTT
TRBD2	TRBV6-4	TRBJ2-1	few	CASSVTSGPYNEQFF	TGTGCCAGCAGTGTAACTAGCGGTCCCTACAATGAGCAGTTCTTC
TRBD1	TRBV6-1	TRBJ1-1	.	CASSPGQGFSRAFF	TGTGCCAGCAGTCCAGGACAGGGGTTCTCTAGAGCTTTCTTT
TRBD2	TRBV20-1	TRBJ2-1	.	CSGTSSGGNYNEQFF	TGCAGTGGCACGTCTAGCGGGGGAAACTACAATGAGCAGTTCTTC
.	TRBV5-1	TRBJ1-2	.	CASSQPGTALDGYTF	TGCGCCAGCAGCCAACCTGGGACCGCGCTGGACGGCTACACCTTC
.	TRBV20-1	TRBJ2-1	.	CSAAKRLYNEQFF	TGCAGTGCGGCCAAGCGGTTGTACAATGAGCAGTTCTTC
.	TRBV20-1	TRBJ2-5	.	CSASLDSYTQTQYF	TGCAGTGCCAGTTTGGACAGTTACACACAGACCCAGTACTTC
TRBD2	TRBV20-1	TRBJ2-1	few	CSAAWTSGAYNEQFF	TGCAGTGCCGCCTGGACTAGCGGTGCCTACAATGAGCAGTTCTTC
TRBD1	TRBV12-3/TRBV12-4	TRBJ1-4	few	CATKQGVATNEKLFF	TGTGCCACAAAACAGGGGGTCGCTACTAATGAAAAACTGTTTTTT